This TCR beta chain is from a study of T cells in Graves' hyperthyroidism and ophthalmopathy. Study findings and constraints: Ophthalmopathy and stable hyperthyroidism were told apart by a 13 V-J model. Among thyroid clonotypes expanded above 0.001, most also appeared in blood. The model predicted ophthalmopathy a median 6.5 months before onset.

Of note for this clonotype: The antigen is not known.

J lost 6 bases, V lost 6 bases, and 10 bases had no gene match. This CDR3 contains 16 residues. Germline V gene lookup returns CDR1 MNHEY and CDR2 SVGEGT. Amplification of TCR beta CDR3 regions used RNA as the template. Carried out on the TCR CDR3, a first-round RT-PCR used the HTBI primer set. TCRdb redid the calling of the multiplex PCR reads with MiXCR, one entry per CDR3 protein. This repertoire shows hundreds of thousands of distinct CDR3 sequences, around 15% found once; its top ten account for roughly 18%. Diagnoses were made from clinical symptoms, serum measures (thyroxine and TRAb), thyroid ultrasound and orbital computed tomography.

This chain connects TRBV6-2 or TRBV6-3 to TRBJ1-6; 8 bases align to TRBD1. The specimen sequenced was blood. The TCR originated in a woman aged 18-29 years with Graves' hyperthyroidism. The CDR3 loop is CASRSTGAPGNSPLHF. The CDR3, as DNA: TGTGCCAGCAGATCGACAGGGGCGCCGGGTAATTCACCCCTCCACTTT.